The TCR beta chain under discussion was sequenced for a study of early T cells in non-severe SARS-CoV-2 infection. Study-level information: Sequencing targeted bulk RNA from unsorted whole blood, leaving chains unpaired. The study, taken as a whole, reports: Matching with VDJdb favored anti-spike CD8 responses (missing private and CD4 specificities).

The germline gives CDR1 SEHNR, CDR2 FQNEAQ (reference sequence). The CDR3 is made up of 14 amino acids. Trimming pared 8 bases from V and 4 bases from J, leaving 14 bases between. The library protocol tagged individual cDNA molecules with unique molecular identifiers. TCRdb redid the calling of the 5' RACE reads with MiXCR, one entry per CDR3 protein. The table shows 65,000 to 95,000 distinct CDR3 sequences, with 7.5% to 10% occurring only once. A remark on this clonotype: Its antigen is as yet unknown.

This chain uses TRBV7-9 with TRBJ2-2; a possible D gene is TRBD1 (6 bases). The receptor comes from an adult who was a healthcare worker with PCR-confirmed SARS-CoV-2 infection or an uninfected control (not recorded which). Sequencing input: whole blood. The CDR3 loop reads CASQMGAITGELFF. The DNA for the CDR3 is TGTGCCAGCCAGATGGGGGCAATCACCGGGGAGCTGTTTTTT.